This T cell receptor beta chain is from a study of circulating CD8 cells and anti-PD-1 response in melanoma. Germline trimming cut 7 bases from V and 0 bases from J; bases unmatched to any gene: 9. CDR1 is KGHDR and CDR2 is SFDVKD in the germline V gene. The CDR3 has 17 amino acids. From live CD3+CD8+TCRalphabeta+ cells, four PD-1 and/or TIGIT subsets were sorted. Using approximately 16 ng of total RNA, TCR libraries were made with the QIAseq Immune Repertoire TCR panel. TCRdb itself ran the reads through MiXCR, one entry per CDR3 protein. The table lists over a thousand distinct CDR3 sequences, roughly 8.1% of them singletons.

The source material was CD8+ T cells from PBMCs, sampled at baseline or after one month of anti-PD-1 therapy (not recorded which). This receptor was obtained from a human donor with melanoma. The V call is TRBV24-1, the J call TRBJ2-3; 10 bases are a match to TRBD1. The CDR3, as DNA: TGTGCCACCAGCCCACGGGACAGGGGCTCTAGCACAGATACGCAGTATTTT. Its protein is CATSPRDRGSSTDTQYF.